Given below is one T cell receptor (beta chain) in context. Its antigen is still unknown. The sample originates from a study of post-analysis software for immune sequencing data. The study's findings and limits: With TRBV5-6, TRBV5-1 and TRBV20-1 included, about five TRBV segments were more frequent in patients than in controls. Among multiple sclerosis patients, normalized Chao1 diversity was significantly below that of controls.

Germline V lookup: CDR1 SGHDN, CDR2 FVKESK. The CDR3 loop spans 14 amino acids. V lost 5 bases and J lost 2, with 10 bases in between. Unique molecular identifiers were carried by the TCR beta cDNA libraries. About 500,000 cDNA molecules were obtained per 1 to 10 million input T cells. TCRdb analysed the PCR reads with MiXCR anew, one entry per CDR3 protein. The table lists roughly 730,000 distinct CDR3 sequences, about 27% of them singletons. V usage is TRBV14 and J usage is TRBJ2-1; unclear D gene. The sample taken for sequencing was blood. This clonotype originated in a girl aged 10 to 17 with multiple sclerosis. The CDR3 region is CASSFLDPYNEQFF. CDR3 nucleotide sequence: TGTGCCAGCAGCTTCTTGGACCCCTACAATGAGCAGTTCTTC.